Listed below are T cell receptor beta chains from one sample, sequenced in a study of T cells in Graves' hyperthyroidism and ophthalmopathy. MiXCR was run by TCRdb on the multiplex PCR reads, yielding one entry per CDR3 protein. The sample consists of 250,000 to 300,000 distinct CDR3 sequences, approximately 15% of them appearing once. The specimen sequenced was blood. The receptors originated from a woman aged 35 to 49 with Graves' hyperthyroidism. Each CDR3 is given with its conserved first and last residue. The D gene is left open where the match is weak. Rows give clone size only sometimes, using once, few, many, or a class for an expanded clone.

.	TRBJ2-5	TRBV14	many	CASSQAAKKTQYF	TGTGCCAGCAGCCAAGCCGCGAAAAAGACCCAGTACTTC
TRBD1	TRBJ1-5	TRBV6-2/TRBV6-3	many	CASSYLTGDASNQPQHF	TGTGCCAGCAGTTACCTCACAGGGGATGCTAGCAATCAGCCCCAGCATTTT
.	TRBJ2-1	TRBV20-1	many	CSARPLDYPAYNEQFF	TGCAGTGCTAGACCACTAGACTACCCTGCCTACAATGAGCAGTTCTTC
.	TRBJ2-5	TRBV6-5	many	CASSYGGPQETQYF	TGTGCCAGCAGTTACGGGGGTCCCCAAGAGACCCAGTACTTC
TRBD1	TRBJ1-1	TRBV29-1	many	CSAGTDMNTEAFF	TGCAGCGCCGGGACAGACATGAACACTGAAGCTTTCTTT
TRBD2	TRBJ2-7	TRBV5-4	few	CASSGTSGIYYEQYF	TGTGCCAGCAGCGGGACTAGCGGGATTTACTACGAGCAGTACTTC
.	TRBJ2-3	TRBV10-3	few	CAIRAGPDTQYF	TGTGCCATCAGGGCGGGGCCAGATACGCAGTATTTT
TRBD2	TRBJ2-7	TRBV20-1	many	CSALAGGVYEQYF	TGCAGTGCCCTAGCGGGAGGTGTCTACGAGCAGTACTTC
.	TRBJ2-7	TRBV7-9	many	CASSPPGGQDEQYF	TGTGCCAGCAGCCCCCCCGGGGGGCAGGACGAGCAGTACTTC
.	TRBJ2-1	TRBV7-3	many	CASSLDTGSGEQFF	TGTGCCAGCAGCTTAGACACAGGGTCTGGCGAGCAGTTCTTC
.	TRBJ2-7	TRBV11-3	many	CASSLALGPSSYEQYF	TGTGCCAGCAGCTTAGCACTTGGACCGAGCTCCTACGAGCAGTACTTC
.	TRBJ1-1	TRBV5-5	.	CASSSDPSDTEAFF	TGTGCCAGCAGTTCTGACCCCTCGGACACTGAAGCTTTCTTT
TRBD2	TRBJ2-5	TRBV20-1	.	CSASSAGGQKETQYF	TGCAGTGCTTCATCAGCGGGAGGGCAAAAAGAGACCCAGTACTTC